A single sample is the source of the 27 T cell receptor beta chains below, sequenced in a study of blood T cell repertoires in COVID-19. The assay was immunoSEQ multiplex PCR, and TCRdb's table has in-frame clones only and misses some. The sample shows around 18,000 clones, 75% to 90% of them seen only once. The sequencing sample was made of peripheral blood. These receptors came from a man at least 80 years old with acute or convalescent COVID-19.

This clone occurred a few times. The chain carries TRBV18 and TRBJ2-2; D perhaps matches TRBD2 (5 bases). There are 13 residues in the CDR3. From germline, CDR1 is KGHSH and CDR2 LQKENI. With 3 bases removed from V and 6 bases from J, the gap between germline ends came to 8 bases. The CDR3 DNA is TGTGCCAGCTCACCGTCGGGGTCCGGGGAGCTGTTTTTT. It translates to CASSPSGSGELFF.

The rearrangement joins TRBV19 to TRBJ2-6; weak D call: TRBD1 (5 bases). CDR3 length: 17 residues. The V end lost 6 bases, the J end lost 0 bases, and 15 bases lay between the germline ends. CDR1 LNHDA and CDR2 SQIVND come from the germline V gene (reference sequence). The CDR3, as DNA: TGTGCCAGTAGCCCCTCAGGGCCGGGCTCTGGGGCCAACGTCCTGACTTTC. Translating gives CASSPSGPGSGANVLTF.

This sequence joins TRBV6-5 and TRBJ2-7; 8 positions agree with TRBD2. V shed 2 bases, J shed 3 bases, and the junction held 6 bases outside the gene matches. Per the germline V gene, CDR1 is MNHEY and CDR2 is SVGAGI. This CDR3 comprises 15 residues. DNA of the CDR3: TGTGCCAGCAGTTACGCGGCTAGCGGGTACTACGAGCAGTACTTC. Translating it yields CASSYAASGYYEQYF.

The V and J genes are TRBV2 and TRBJ1-4; possibly TRBD1 for D (6 bases). Germline V gene lookup returns CDR1 SNHLY and CDR2 FYNNEI. V lost 5 bases, J lost 5 bases, and 15 bases lay in between. The CDR3 covers 15 residues. In nucleotides, the CDR3 is TGTGCCAGCAGTCCTACAGGGAATCGAAATGAAAAACTGTTTTTT. The encoded protein is CASSPTGNRNEKLFF.

This chain connects TRBV10-3 to TRBJ2-1; 7 bases map to TRBD2. Unmatched junction bases numbered 6, after V lost 8 bases and J lost 8 bases. Germline CDR1 and CDR2: ENHRY and SYGVKD. CDR3 length equals 12 residues. The CDR3 DNA is TGTGCCATCGAGAATGCGGGGGATGAGCAGTTCTTC. It is translated as CAIENAGDEQFF.

The chain joins TRBV6-5 to TRBJ2-1; TRBD1 might be the D (6 bases). CDR3 size: 15 residues. In germline, CDR1 is MNHEY, CDR2 SVGAGI. V lost 2 bases and J lost 6, with 14 bases in between. Here the CDR3 DNA reads TGTGCCAGCAGTTACGTGGGGGCAGGCGTCAATGAGCAGTTCTTC. Residues: CASSYVGAGVNEQFF.

This clone occurred a few times. The chain joins TRBV6-2 or TRBV6-3 to TRBJ2-7, with D perhaps TRBD2 (6 bases). CDR1 and CDR2 (germline): MNHEY, SVGEGT. CDR3 size: 14 residues. Trimming cost V 7 bases and J 1 base, with 14 bases left between them. CDR3 nucleotide sequence: TGTGCCAGCACCCCAGGACTATTATCCTACGAGCAGTACTTC. Protein product: CASTPGLLSYEQYF.

The rearrangement joins TRBV3-1 (or the pseudogene TRBV3-2) to TRBJ2-3, with a tentative D call TRBD2 (5 bases). V was clipped by 3 bases and J by 5 bases, with 12 bases between them. This CDR3 is 14 amino acids long. Germline V CDR1 and CDR2: LGHDT, YNNKEL (reference sequence). The CDR3 DNA reads TGTGCCAGCAGCCACAGCCAGGCGGGAGATACGCAGTATTTT. It is translated as CASSHSQAGDTQYF.

V gene TRBV9 combines with J gene TRBJ1-6; no clear D. Trimming took off 4 bases at V and 1 base at J, with 12 bases between the two ends. The CDR3 runs 16 residues. Germline values: CDR1 SGDLS, CDR2 YYNGEE. The CDR3 DNA reads TGTGCCAGCAGCCCTAACGCAGGATCCTATAATTCACCCCTCCACTTT. It specifies CASSPNAGSYNSPLHF.

This rearrangement joins TRBV27 to TRBJ2-7, with TRBD1 as a possible D gene (6 bases). Trimming took off 2 bases at V and 0 bases at J, with 11 bases between the two ends. The CDR3 consists of 15 residues. Germline values: CDR1 MNHEY, CDR2 SMNVEV (reference sequence). Here the CDR3 reads CASSLKGTTSYEQYF. CDR3 coding DNA: TGTGCCAGCAGTTTAAAAGGGACAACCTCCTACGAGCAGTACTTC.

V usage is TRBV6-5 and J usage is TRBJ1-2, with 9 positions matching TRBD1. Unmatched junction bases numbered 9, after V lost 6 bases and J lost 4 bases. The CDR3 length is 15 residues. Germline V CDR1 and CDR2: MNHEY, SVGAGI. CDR3 residues: CASRMGQGVGYGYTF. CDR3 bases: TGTGCCAGCAGGATGGGACAGGGTGTTGGCTATGGCTACACCTTC.

This chain links TRBV4-3 with TRBJ1-3, with 8 bases that match TRBD1. V dropped 0 bases and J dropped 4; count of bases not matched to a gene: 5. CDR1 and CDR2 (germline): LGHNA, YSLEER. This CDR3 contains 16 residues. The CDR3 DNA is TGCGCCAGCAGCCAAGATCACAGGGGGGCAGGAAACACCATATATTTT. Amino acids: CASSQDHRGAGNTIYF.

A remark on this clone: The sample carries other DNA sequences with the same CDR3. The chain combines TRBV4-3 with TRBJ1-4; D might be TRBD1 (5 bases). This CDR3 spans 14 amino acids. Germline CDR1 reads LGHNA; CDR2 reads YSLEER. Trimming left V 4 bases short and J 8 bases short, with 14 bases between. CDR3 nucleotides: TGCGCCAGCAGCCCTAGGACACCAGGGGAAAAACTGTTTTTT. This sequence encodes CASSPRTPGEKLFF.

This rearrangement joins TRBV7-2 to TRBJ1-2; D perhaps matches TRBD1 (6 bases). Trimming shortened V by 5 bases and J by 6 bases, and 22 bases separated the two germline ends. The CDR3 extends over 16 amino acids. Looked up from germline, CDR1 is SGHTA and CDR2 is FQGNSA. This chain's CDR3 is CASSLTAPRGKDGYTF. CDR3 in DNA: TGTGCCAGCAGCCTCACGGCCCCCAGGGGAAAGGATGGCTACACCTTC.

The V gene is TRBV15, the J gene TRBJ1-6; D remains unclear. This CDR3 comprises 17 residues. Trimming removed 0 bases from V and 3 bases from J, with 12 bases in between. CDR1 LNHNV and CDR2 YYDKDF come from the germline V gene (reference sequence). The CDR3 region is CATSRDLIQFYNSPLHF. CDR3 nucleotides: TGTGCCACCAGCAGAGATTTAATCCAGTTCTATAATTCACCCCTCCACTTT.

The J gene is TRBJ1-1, the V gene TRBV28; D is possibly TRBD1 (5 bases). Trimming cost V 2 bases and J 11 bases, with 18 bases left between them. CDR3 length: 14 residues. Germline V gene sequence: CDR1 MDHEN, CDR2 SYDVKM. The CDR3 loop is CASSLGGAPLGAFF. In DNA, the CDR3 is TGTGCCAGCAGTTTAGGAGGGGCCCCCCTAGGCGCTTTCTTT.

This clone appeared a single time. The chain has TRBV18 and TRBJ1-6; D is perhaps TRBD1 (5 bases). This CDR3 has 16 amino acids. Germline V gives CDR1 KGHSH, CDR2 LQKENI. Trimming left V 6 bases short and J 10 bases short, with 22 bases between. The CDR3 reads CASSSGWKVDGSPLHF. CDR3 DNA sequence: TGTGCCAGCTCTTCAGGGTGGAAGGTAGATGGATCACCCCTCCACTTT. Variable domain in full (rest from reference TRBV18 and TRBJ1-6): NAGVMQNPRHLVRRRGQEARLRCSPMKGHSHVYWYRQLPEEGLKFMVYLQKENIIDESGMPKERFSAEFPKEGPSILRIQQVVRGDSAAYFCASSSGWKVDGSPLHFGNGTRLTVT.

This clone occurred once. The rearrangement uses TRBV5-4 and TRBJ2-3; tentative D call: TRBD2 (5 bases). This CDR3 contains 16 residues. The V gene's germline CDR1 is SGHNT and CDR2 YYREEE (reference sequence). The V end lost 0 bases, the J end lost 2 bases, and 13 bases lay between the germline ends. CDR3 sequence (DNA): TGTGCCAGCAGCTTGGTCGTGGCGGGCTTCACAGATACGCAGTATTTT. Its protein product is CASSLVVAGFTDTQYF. Full variable domain (rest looked up from reference TRBV5-4 and TRBJ2-3): ETGVTQSPTHLIKTRGQQVTLRCSSQSGHNTVSWYQQALGQGPQFIFQYYREEENGRGNFPPRFSGLQFPNYSSELNVNALELDDSALYLCASSLVVAGFTDTQYFGPGTRLTVL.

This chain links TRBV21-1 with TRBJ1-5; the DNA was not compared with TRBD1, the D call given in the table. TRBV21-1 is classified as a pseudogene. The length of the CDR3 is 15 residues. CDR3 loop: CASSKSSGGRQPQHF. The CDR3 coding sequence is TGTGCCAGCAGCAAATCGTCAGGGGGCCGTCAGCCCCAGCATTTT.

This clone has just a few counts. In nucleotides, the CDR3 is TGTGCCAGCAGTGAGCAGGGGAATCAGCCCCAGCATTTT. It specifies CASSEQGNQPQHF. The chain carries TRBV6-1 and TRBJ1-5, with a tentative D call TRBD1 (6 bases). CDR1 is MNHNS and CDR2 is SASEGT in the germline V gene. The CDR3 runs to 13 residues. Deletions cut 3 bases from V and 4 bases from J, with 7 bases between.

The sample holds one count of this clone. V is TRBV7-9 and J is TRBJ1-5, with TRBD1 identical over 11 bases. The length of the CDR3 is 18 residues. J lost 0 bases, V lost 5 bases, and 9 bases had no gene match. Germline-derived CDR1 and CDR2 are SEHNR and FQNEAQ (reference sequence). CDR3 in amino acids: CASSPGTGGGYSNQPQHF. DNA of the CDR3: TGTGCCAGCAGCCCAGGGACAGGGGGAGGATATAGCAATCAGCCCCAGCATTTT.

V gene TRBV16 combines with J gene TRBJ1-1; 8 nucleotides agree with TRBD1. This CDR3 region has 15 residues. Germline trimming cut 2 bases from V and 1 base from J; bases unmatched to any gene: 3. Germline CDR1 and CDR2: KGHSY and FQNENV. CDR3 sequence: CASSQGTGPNTEAFF. As DNA, the CDR3 is TGTGCCAGCAGCCAAGGGACAGGACCGAACACTGAAGCTTTCTTT.

J is TRBJ2-3 and V is TRBV5-1, with a weak D call TRBD1 (6 bases). V was clipped by 1 base and J by 4 bases, with 13 bases between them. The CDR3 covers 15 residues. The V gene's germline CDR1 is SGHRS and CDR2 YFSETQ. The CDR3 sequence: CASSLRGSSSDTQYF. The CDR3, as DNA: TGCGCCAGCAGCTTGAGGGGGTCTAGCTCAGATACGCAGTATTTT.

J is TRBJ1-5 and V is TRBV7-9, with unresolved D. Looked up from germline, CDR1 is SEHNR and CDR2 is FQNEAQ (reference sequence). The CDR3 runs 14 residues. The V and J ends lost 0 bases and 7 bases respectively, with 10 bases between them. The DNA of the CDR3 is TGTGCCAGCAGCTTAGCCGGGTTTGAACAGCCCCAGCATTTT. Protein product: CASSLAGFEQPQHF.

The V call is TRBV11-2, the J call TRBJ2-7; 7 bases map to TRBD1. CDR3 length: 15 residues. With 3 bases clipped from V and 0 bases from J, the junction kept 5 bases outside the gene matches. Germline loops: CDR1 SGHAT, CDR2 FQNNGV. DNA for the CDR3: TGTGCCAGCAGCTTTGTGGGACAGAACTCCTACGAGCAGTACTTC. Residues: CASSFVGQNSYEQYF.

V and J are TRBV10-3 and TRBJ1-5; D is possibly TRBD1 (6 bases). The germline gives CDR1 ENHRY, CDR2 SYGVKD. The CDR3 consists of 16 residues. Trimming removed 2 bases from V and 5 bases from J, with 16 bases in between. Here the CDR3 reads CAISEEGGWAHQPQHF. In DNA, the CDR3 is TGTGCCATCAGTGAGGAGGGGGGGTGGGCTCATCAGCCCCAGCATTTT.

The rearrangement links TRBV6-5 to TRBJ1-5, with a tentative D call TRBD1 (6 bases). V lost 5 bases and J 4 bases, leaving 9 bases between the germline ends. Germline V gene sequence: CDR1 MNHEY, CDR2 SVGAGI. The CDR3 runs to 13 residues. CDR3 coding DNA: TGTGCCAGCAGTCAGGACAGAAATCAGCCCCAGCATTTT. Amino acids: CASSQDRNQPQHF.